This is a list of T cell receptor beta chains from one sample in a study of blood T cell repertoires in COVID-19. Libraries were prepared by immunoSEQ multiplex PCR; TCRdb keeps only in-frame clonotypes and omits some of them. The table has some 190,000 clones, 88% seen once. Sequencing was performed on peripheral blood. The receptors derive from a human donor in a cohort sampled during active COVID-19. CDR3s include the opening cysteine and the closing phenylalanine or tryptophan. D genes are given only for firm matches.

CASSQLGGGRMEKLFF | TGTGCCAGCAGCCAACTCGGGGGAGGCCGCATGGAAAAACTGTTTTTT | TRBV4-2 | NA | TRBJ1-4
CASSGGNEKLFF | TGTGCCAGCAGTGGCGGGAATGAAAAACTGTTTTTT | TRBV28 | NA | TRBJ1-4
CASRPSRAGANVLTF | TGTGCCAGCAGACCGTCCCGGGCTGGGGCCAACGTCCTGACTTTC | TRBV25-1 | NA | TRBJ2-6
CASSLQGQGNYGYTF | TGCGCCAGCAGCCTCCAAGGACAGGGGAACTATGGCTACACCTTC | TRBV4-1 | TRBD1 | TRBJ1-2
CASGLAGVLRNNEQFF | TGTGCCAGCGGACTAGCGGGAGTTTTAAGGAACAATGAGCAGTTCTTC | TRBV28 | TRBD2 | TRBJ2-1
CASTSRDRVVGTDTQYF | TGTGCCAGCACTTCCCGGGACAGGGTGGTAGGCACAGATACGCAGTATTTT | TRBV27 | TRBD1 | TRBJ2-3
CASSSHLAGSLEQFF | TGTGCCAGCAGCTCTCATCTAGCGGGGTCTTTGGAGCAGTTCTTC | TRBV11-2 | TRBD2 | TRBJ2-1
CASSWEGGAFRAFF | TGTGCCAGCAGCTGGGAAGGGGGCGCGTTTAGGGCTTTCTTT | TRBV7-8 | TRBD1 | TRBJ1-1
CASSPGTGGRDTQYF | TGTGCCAGCAGCCCAGGGACAGGGGGACGAGATACGCAGTATTTT | TRBV7-8 | TRBD1 | TRBJ2-3
CASSVGRGGDLTKNIQYF | TGTGCCAGCAGCGTAGGACGGGGGGGCGATCTAACCAAAAACATTCAGTACTTC | TRBV9 | TRBD2 | TRBJ2-4